A selection of T cell receptor beta chains follows, all from one sample in a study of T cell repertoires in cytomegalovirus infection. TCRdb used MiXCR to reprocess the reads, holding one entry per CDR3 protein. The data show about 140,000 distinct CDR3 sequences, about 6.1% seen once. The sample consisted of PBMCs. Receptor source: a human donor in good health (CMV status not recorded). Some clones in this sample may be carry-over from other donors' samples. Both conserved end residues are part of each CDR3. The size of a clone is reported for some rows only, either as once, few or many, or as a class for expanded clones.

abundance: many
j_gene: TRBJ1-2
v_gene: TRBV28
CDR3aa: CASSSVGWDRAFGYTF

abundance: many
j_gene: TRBJ2-3
v_gene: TRBV29-1
CDR3aa: CSVAWGGGGSTDTQYF

abundance: many
j_gene: TRBJ1-1
v_gene: TRBV7-3
CDR3aa: CASSLTGEGSEAFF

abundance: .
j_gene: TRBJ1-5
v_gene: TRBV29-1
CDR3aa: CSVKDGNQPQHF

abundance: many
j_gene: TRBJ2-3
v_gene: TRBV5-5
CDR3aa: CASSLRPRLAGGEDTQYF

abundance: .
j_gene: TRBJ1-2
v_gene: TRBV9
CDR3aa: CASSVSGFGISGYTF

abundance: many
j_gene: TRBJ1-5
v_gene: TRBV7-9
CDR3aa: CASSLGTGNQPQHF

abundance: .
j_gene: TRBJ1-1
v_gene: TRBV28
CDR3aa: CASSWRTGTGVRYTEAFF

abundance: many
j_gene: TRBJ1-1
v_gene: TRBV7-2
CDR3aa: CASSSNLGTEAFF

abundance: .
j_gene: TRBJ1-2
v_gene: TRBV28
CDR3aa: CASSIQGQGGYGYTF

abundance: many
j_gene: TRBJ1-5
v_gene: TRBV12-3/TRBV12-4
CDR3aa: CASTLNGGGNQPQHF

abundance: many
j_gene: TRBJ1-1
v_gene: TRBV6-1
CDR3aa: CASSESPANTEAFF

abundance: many
j_gene: TRBJ1-4
v_gene: TRBV10-3
CDR3aa: CAISDHQAGEKLFF

abundance: .
j_gene: TRBJ1-5
v_gene: TRBV15
CDR3aa: CATRTGAYSNQPQHF

abundance: many
j_gene: TRBJ2-7
v_gene: TRBV7-2
CDR3aa: CASSLHQDRPYEQYF

abundance: few
j_gene: TRBJ2-3
v_gene: TRBV6-1
CDR3aa: CASSESLRDTQYF

abundance: many
j_gene: TRBJ2-7
v_gene: TRBV4-2
CDR3aa: CASSQLKGSYEQYF

abundance: many
j_gene: TRBJ1-3
v_gene: TRBV7-6
CDR3aa: CASSPDNGNTIYF

abundance: .
j_gene: TRBJ2-7
v_gene: TRBV28
CDR3aa: CASSPGQAPYEQYF

abundance: few
j_gene: TRBJ2-2
v_gene: TRBV20-1
CDR3aa: CSARDRVYTGELFF

abundance: few
j_gene: TRBJ2-2
v_gene: TRBV6-2/TRBV6-3
CDR3aa: CASSRAHRAGELFF

abundance: many
j_gene: TRBJ1-1
v_gene: TRBV6-5
CDR3aa: CASSYSIQGGTEAFF

abundance: many
j_gene: TRBJ2-5
v_gene: TRBV7-2
CDR3aa: CASSWGGGQETQYF

abundance: few
j_gene: TRBJ2-7
v_gene: TRBV19
CDR3aa: CASSPPGHLYEQYF

abundance: many
j_gene: TRBJ2-6
v_gene: TRBV7-9
CDR3aa: CASTEGGGPGANVLTF

abundance: .
j_gene: TRBJ2-1
v_gene: TRBV20-1
CDR3aa: CSARDFQGHNEQFF

abundance: .
j_gene: TRBJ2-5
v_gene: TRBV5-1
CDR3aa: CASSPPARDRAATQYF

abundance: many
j_gene: TRBJ2-1
v_gene: TRBV12-3/TRBV12-4
CDR3aa: CASSSGTVFNEQFF

abundance: many
j_gene: TRBJ1-1
v_gene: TRBV15
CDR3aa: CATSRERGDRGRRDTEAFF

abundance: many
j_gene: TRBJ2-3
v_gene: TRBV7-8
CDR3aa: CASAEWTVTDTQYF

abundance: many
j_gene: TRBJ1-2
v_gene: TRBV10-3
CDR3aa: CAIRGDNYGYTF

abundance: .
j_gene: TRBJ1-1
v_gene: TRBV12-3/TRBV12-4
CDR3aa: CASSLGVGSPNTEAFF

abundance: many
j_gene: TRBJ1-1
v_gene: TRBV7-2
CDR3aa: CASSFGRDGEAFF

abundance: many
j_gene: TRBJ2-7
v_gene: TRBV7-8
CDR3aa: CASSLGPRKGGRNEQYF

abundance: many
j_gene: TRBJ1-4
v_gene: TRBV7-8
CDR3aa: CASSLARTERNEKLFF

abundance: many
j_gene: TRBJ2-7
v_gene: TRBV7-9
CDR3aa: CASSLLEGTREQYF

abundance: many
j_gene: TRBJ1-4
v_gene: TRBV28
CDR3aa: CASSLVPGGGPNEKLFF

abundance: many
j_gene: TRBJ2-1
v_gene: TRBV20-1
CDR3aa: CSARAGASYNEQFF

abundance: few
j_gene: TRBJ2-5
v_gene: TRBV5-4
CDR3aa: CASSPQGGGGPRQETQYF

abundance: many
j_gene: TRBJ2-7
v_gene: TRBV11-2
CDR3aa: CASSLGLAVSYEQYF

abundance: many
j_gene: TRBJ2-3
v_gene: TRBV7-2
CDR3aa: CASSFNSGGTDTQYF

abundance: .
j_gene: TRBJ2-4
v_gene: TRBV18
CDR3aa: CASSPPGQSIQYF

abundance: many
j_gene: TRBJ2-1
v_gene: TRBV30
CDR3aa: CAWSVRQDLYNEQFF

abundance: many
j_gene: TRBJ2-7
v_gene: TRBV19
CDR3aa: CASSIGPGSYEQYF

abundance: few
j_gene: TRBJ2-1
v_gene: TRBV24-1
CDR3aa: CATSDQDSVHEQFF

abundance: few
j_gene: TRBJ2-3
v_gene: TRBV4-1
CDR3aa: CASSQVPGGATDTQYF

abundance: many
j_gene: TRBJ2-2
v_gene: TRBV7-2
CDR3aa: CASSPGGGGALTGELFF

abundance: many
j_gene: TRBJ2-1
v_gene: TRBV6-2/TRBV6-3
CDR3aa: CASIETSGGFYNEQFF

abundance: .
j_gene: TRBJ2-1
v_gene: TRBV18
CDR3aa: CASSPYRGLEEQFF

abundance: many
j_gene: TRBJ2-7
v_gene: TRBV7-2
CDR3aa: CASSLIGFGEQYF

abundance: many
j_gene: TRBJ2-2
v_gene: TRBV4-1
CDR3aa: CASRFPDRNTGELFF

abundance: few
j_gene: TRBJ1-1
v_gene: TRBV11-3
CDR3aa: CASSLAPCHRPNTEAFF

abundance: many
j_gene: TRBJ1-1
v_gene: TRBV27
CDR3aa: CASRPSDRVFEAFF

abundance: many
j_gene: TRBJ2-1
v_gene: TRBV29-1
CDR3aa: CSAVAGNSYNEQFF

abundance: .
j_gene: TRBJ2-5
v_gene: TRBV12-3/TRBV12-4
CDR3aa: CASSQRGAAETQYF

abundance: .
j_gene: TRBJ1-4
v_gene: TRBV20-1
CDR3aa: CSARASGGGKLFF

abundance: few
j_gene: TRBJ2-1
v_gene: TRBV5-5
CDR3aa: CASSWTGTYNEQFF

abundance: many
j_gene: TRBJ1-2
v_gene: TRBV7-2
CDR3aa: CASSLHRDRGEGYTF

abundance: many
j_gene: TRBJ2-7
v_gene: TRBV28
CDR3aa: CASSEDTEQYF